The 8 T cell receptor beta chains presented below share a single source sample, sequenced in a study of T cell changes during pregnancy in multiple sclerosis. Using immunoSEQ multiplex PCR, the repertoire was profiled, and TCRdb retains in-frame clones only, with some absent. Of tens of thousands of clones detected, about 93% appear once; the ten largest clones hold roughly 0.94%. Sequences were derived from peripheral blood, sampled in the first trimester of pregnancy. Receptors were obtained from a female donor with multiple sclerosis, enrolled in a pregnancy study.

The chain is built from TRBV2 and TRBJ1-5; D is possibly TRBD1 (5 bases). Trimming cost V 6 bases and J 5 bases, with 11 bases left between them. The V gene's germline CDR1 is SNHLY and CDR2 FYNNEI. This CDR3 is built from 13 residues. CDR3 in DNA: TGTGCCAGCAGGCAGGGTCTGGATCAGCCCCAGCATTTT. Translated, it gives CASRQGLDQPQHF.

This chain connects TRBV6-5 to TRBJ2-5, with TRBD1 identical over 9 bases. CDR1 and CDR2 (germline): MNHEY, SVGAGI. This CDR3 is built from 13 residues. Unmatched junction bases numbered 5, after V lost 7 bases and J lost 5 bases. The CDR3: CASTPTGGETQYF. The CDR3 region has the DNA TGTGCCAGCACCCCGACAGGGGGGGAGACCCAGTACTTC.

The chain links TRBV27 to TRBJ2-7; D gene uncertain. The CDR3 is made up of 11 amino acids. V dropped 8 bases and J dropped 6 bases, with 11 bases sitting between them. The germline V gene has CDR1 MNHEY and CDR2 SMNVEV (reference sequence). The CDR3 sequence: CASLNGFEQYF. CDR3 coding DNA: TGTGCCAGCCTAAACGGGTTCGAGCAGTACTTC.

This clone was recorded at least ten times. The gene calls are TRBV7-6 and TRBJ2-1, with D possibly TRBD1 on 5 matching bases. This CDR3 contains 11 residues. V was shortened by 6 bases and J by 6 bases, with 6 bases between the two germline ends. CDR1 is SGHVS and CDR2 is FNYEAQ in the germline V gene. The CDR3 DNA follows: TGTGCCAGCAGTCAGGGCAATGAGCAGTTCTTC. Its protein product is CASSQGNEQFF.

The chain recombines TRBV2 with TRBJ1-5; unclear D gene. The CDR3 covers 13 residues. Trimming shortened V by 4 bases and J by 4 bases, and 8 bases separated the two germline ends. CDR1 is SNHLY, CDR2 FYNNEI, per germline. CDR3 DNA: TGTGCCAGCAGTGTAAAACTTAATCAGCCCCAGCATTTT. Translated, it gives CASSVKLNQPQHF. The variable domain in full, completed from reference TRBV2 and TRBJ1-5, reads EPEVTQTPSHQVTQMGQEVILRCVPISNHLYFYWYRQILGQKVEFLVSFYNNEISEKSEIFDDQFSVERPDGSNFTLKIRSTKLEDSAMYFCASSVKLNQPQHFGDGTRLSIL.

The chain recombines TRBV14 with TRBJ2-3; 10 positions agree with TRBD2. The V gene end was trimmed by 4 bases and the J gene end by 7 bases; junction bases not matched to a gene: 8. The CDR3 contains 15 residues. The germline CDR1 and CDR2 sequences are SGHDN and FVKESK. CDR3: CASSLPSGRRNTQYF. The CDR3 nucleotides read TGTGCCAGCAGCCTCCCTAGCGGGAGAAGGAATACGCAGTATTTT.

This clone was seen once. The chain's CDR3 is CASSQERRDSGYTF. The CDR3 coding sequence is TGTGCCAGCAGCCAAGAAAGGAGGGACTCTGGCTACACCTTC. This sequence joins TRBV14 and TRBJ1-2; D may be TRBD1 (5 bases). The V end was cut by 0 bases, the J end by 7 bases, with 12 bases between. Germline CDR1 and CDR2: SGHDN and FVKESK. CDR3 size: 14 residues.

The chain combines TRBV9 with TRBJ2-3; D not certain. CDR1 and CDR2 from the germline V gene are SGDLS and YYNGEE. V dropped 0 bases and J dropped 1 base, with 9 bases sitting between them. The CDR3 length is 15 residues. The CDR3 region is CASSVASVGTDTQYF. The CDR3 DNA reads as TGTGCCAGCAGCGTAGCGAGCGTTGGCACAGATACGCAGTATTTT. The variable domain in full, with the rest retrieved from reference TRBV9 and TRBJ2-3, is DSGVTQTPKHLITATGQRVTLRCSPRSGDLSVYWYQQSLDQGLQFLIQYYNGEERAKGNILERFSAQQFPDLHSELNLSSLELGDSALYFCASSVASVGTDTQYFGPGTRLTVL.